This T cell receptor beta chain stems from a study of blood T cell repertoires in COVID-19. With V trimmed by 4 bases and J by 3 bases, 7 bases remained unmatched. Germline lookup yields CDR1 WNHNN and CDR2 SYGVQD (reference sequence). This CDR3 is built from 16 residues. The assay was immunoSEQ multiplex PCR, and TCRdb's table has in-frame clones only and misses some. The sample holds approximately 170,000 clones, approximately 87% seen once. The rearrangement joins TRBV10-1 to TRBJ2-3; 10 nucleotides line up with TRBD1. Sequencing used peripheral blood. The sequence came from a woman aged 70-85 years with acute or convalescent COVID-19. The DNA for the CDR3 is TGCGCCAGCAGTGCCCACCGGGGACAGGGGACAGATACGCAGTATTTT. This codes for CASSAHRGQGTDTQYF.